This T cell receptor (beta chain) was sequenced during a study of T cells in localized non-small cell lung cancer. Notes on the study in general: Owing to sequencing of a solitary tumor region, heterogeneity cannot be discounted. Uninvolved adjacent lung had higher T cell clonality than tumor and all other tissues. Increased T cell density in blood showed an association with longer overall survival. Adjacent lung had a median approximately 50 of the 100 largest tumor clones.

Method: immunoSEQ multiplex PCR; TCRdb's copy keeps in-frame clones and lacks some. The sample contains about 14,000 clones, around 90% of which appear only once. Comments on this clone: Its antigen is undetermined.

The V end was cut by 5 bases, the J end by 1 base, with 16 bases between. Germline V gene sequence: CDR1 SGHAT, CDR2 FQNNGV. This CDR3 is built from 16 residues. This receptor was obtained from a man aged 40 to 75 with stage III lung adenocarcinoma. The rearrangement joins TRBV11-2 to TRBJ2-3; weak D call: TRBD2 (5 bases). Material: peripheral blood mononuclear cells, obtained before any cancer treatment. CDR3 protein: CASSPVASTRTDTQYF. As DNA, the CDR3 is TGTGCCAGCAGCCCGGTAGCGAGTACGCGCACAGATACGCAGTATTTT. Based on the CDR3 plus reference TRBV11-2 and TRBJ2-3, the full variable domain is EAGVAQSPRYKIIEKRQSVAFWCNPISGHATLYWYQQILGQGPKLLIQFQNNGVVDDSQLPKDRFSAERLKGVDSTLKIQPAKLEDSAVYLCASSPVASTRTDTQYFGPGTRLTVL.